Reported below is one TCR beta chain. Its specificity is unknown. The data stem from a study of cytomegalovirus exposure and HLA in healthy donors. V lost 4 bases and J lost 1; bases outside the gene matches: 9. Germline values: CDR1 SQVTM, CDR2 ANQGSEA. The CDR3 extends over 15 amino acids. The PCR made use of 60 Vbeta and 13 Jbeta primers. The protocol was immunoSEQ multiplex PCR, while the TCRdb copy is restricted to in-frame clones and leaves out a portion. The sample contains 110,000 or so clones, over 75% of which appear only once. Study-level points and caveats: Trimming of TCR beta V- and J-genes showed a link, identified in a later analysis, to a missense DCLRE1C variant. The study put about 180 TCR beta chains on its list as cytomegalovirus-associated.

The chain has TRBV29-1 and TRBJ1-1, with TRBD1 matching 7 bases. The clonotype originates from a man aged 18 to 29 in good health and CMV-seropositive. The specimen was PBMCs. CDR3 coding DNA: TGCAGCGTTGTGCGAACAGGGGTTGGGAACACTGAAGCTTTCTTT. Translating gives CSVVRTGVGNTEAFF.